The present entry profiles one T cell receptor (beta chain) with its context. V lost 5 bases to trimming and J lost 5 bases; unmatched junction nucleotides: 7. This CDR3 comprises 14 residues. Germline V gene sequence: CDR1 GTSNPN, CDR2 SVGIG (reference sequence). This entry belongs to a study of blood T cell repertoires in COVID-19. On the study more broadly: PBMCs, B-cell-depleted T cells, or T cells provided the cDNA or gDNA that made up the material.

Some clones are missing from TCRdb's copy, which holds only in-frame ones; the method was immunoSEQ multiplex PCR. Of almost 250,000 clones listed, around 87% are singletons. Individuals drawn from some 25 US areas were roughly 18 to 89 years old. The source of this sequence is a woman between 50 and 59 years old who had recovered from COVID-19. The chain combines TRBV30 with TRBJ1-1, with 11 positions matching TRBD1. Sequencing used PBMCs or T cells enriched from blood (not recorded which). CDR3 region: CAWGTGGAGTEAFF. The CDR3, as DNA: TGTGCCTGGGGGACAGGGGGAGCAGGTACTGAAGCTTTCTTT.